One sample yielded the 13 T cell receptor beta chains listed below, sequenced in a study of T cells in Graves' hyperthyroidism and ophthalmopathy. It was RNA transcripts that yielded the amplified TCR beta CDR3 regions. The TCR CDR3 was amplified in a first-round RT-PCR using the HTBI primer set. Via MiXCR, TCRdb re-called the multiplex PCR reads, giving one row per CDR3 protein. The sample yields 650,000 to 750,000 distinct CDR3 sequences, 14% seen once. The sequencing sample was made of blood. The receptors stem from a woman aged 18-29 years with Graves' hyperthyroidism.

This clonotype was observed a few times. The CDR3: CASSQDAGVNTGELFF. CDR3 in DNA: TGTGCCAGCAGCCAAGACGCGGGAGTGAACACCGGGGAGCTGTTTTTT. The genes are TRBV14 and TRBJ2-2; 7 nucleotides match TRBD2. The germline gives CDR1 SGHDN, CDR2 FVKESK. V shed 0 bases and J 1 base; nucleotides not matched to a gene: 2. The CDR3 consists of 16 residues.

The chain joins TRBV6-1 to TRBJ2-7; 8 bases match TRBD1. V was pared by 5 bases and J by 3 bases, with 12 bases of the junction left unmatched. Germline V lookup: CDR1 MNHNS, CDR2 SASEGT. The CDR3 sequence is 16 residues long. The CDR3 DNA is TGTGCCAGCAGTTTCGGATCCGGGACAGGTCTCTACGAGCAGTACTTC. Protein sequence: CASSFGSGTGLYEQYF.

This clonotype was recorded at least ten times. The chain is built from TRBV13 and TRBJ2-7; 8 bases are shared with TRBD1. The CDR3 runs 14 residues. Germline lookup yields CDR1 PRHDT and CDR2 FYEKMQ (reference sequence). V was pared by 5 bases and J by 5 bases, with 8 bases of the junction left unmatched. The CDR3 nucleotides are TGTGCCAGCAGCCCCCGGGACAGGTTCCACGAGCAGTACTTC. Amino acids: CASSPRDRFHEQYF. The full variable domain, in which reference TRBV13 and TRBJ2-7 provide the parts outside the CDR3, is AAGVIQSPRHLIKEKRETATLKCYPIPRHDTVYWYQQGPGQDPQFLISFYEKMQSDKGSIPDRFSAQQFSDYHSELNMSSLELGDSALYFCASSPRDRFHEQYFGPGTRLTVT.

Ten or more counts support this clonotype. V is TRBV20-1 and J is TRBJ2-7, with 8 positions matching TRBD2. The CDR3 consists of 15 residues. The germline CDR1 and CDR2 sequences are DFQATT and SNEGSKA (reference sequence). Trimming took 0 bases from V and 4 from J; bases not matched to a gene: 8. The CDR3 bases are TGCAGTGCTAGAGATGTCGGGAGGGCCGGGTACGAGCAGTACTTC. This translates into CSARDVGRAGYEQYF.

The chain joins TRBV6-1 to TRBJ2-5; TRBD1 matches 7 bases. Germline CDR1 reads MNHNS; CDR2 reads SASEGT. CDR3 length: 15 residues. V lost 6 bases to trimming and J lost 5 bases; unmatched junction nucleotides: 12. CDR3 coding DNA: TGTGCCAGCAGCCCCGGACAGGTTACGCGGGAGACCCAGTACTTC. Translating it yields CASSPGQVTRETQYF.

The chain has TRBV6-1 and TRBJ1-1; D possibly corresponds to TRBD1 (5 bases). V was cut by 6 bases and J by 3 bases, with 14 bases left in between. The germline gives CDR1 MNHNS, CDR2 SASEGT. This CDR3 comprises 14 residues. CDR3 DNA: TGTGCCAGCAGCCTCCTCGACAGCGACACTGAAGCTTTCTTT. Encoded protein: CASSLLDSDTEAFF.

This clonotype appeared a few times. CDR3 nucleotides: TGCAGCGTTGGGACAGGGGGAATTGCTGGCTATGGCTACACCTTC. Translated: CSVGTGGIAGYGYTF. The chain recombines TRBV29-1 with TRBJ1-2; 10 bases align to TRBD1. CDR3 length equals 15 residues. With 4 bases clipped from V and 4 bases from J, the junction kept 9 bases outside the gene matches. The V gene's germline CDR1 is SQVTM and CDR2 ANQGSEA.

The table lists this clonotype with many counts. The chain recombines TRBV12-3 or TRBV12-4 with TRBJ1-2; TRBD1 is a possible D gene (5 bases). This CDR3 has 13 amino acids. The germline V and J ends were trimmed by 6 bases and 7 bases, with 15 bases remaining between them. CDR3 residues: CASSQRGNGGYTF. The CDR3 DNA reads as TGTGCCAGCAGCCAAAGGGGTAATGGTGGCTACACCTTC.

This clonotype was observed at least ten times. This chain joins TRBV30 and TRBJ1-1, with D uncertain. CDR1 GTSNPN and CDR2 SVGIG come from the germline V gene (reference sequence). Trimming took 0 bases from V and 1 from J, leaving 6 bases between them. This CDR3 region has 13 residues. Here the CDR3 reads CAWSVQPNTEAFF. The DNA for the CDR3 is TGTGCCTGGAGTGTGCAACCGAACACTGAAGCTTTCTTT.

This clonotype showed up just a few times. Sequence at one end of the junction differs from germline and may be a read error. The chain combines TRBV7-7 with TRBJ2-7; D unresolved. CDR1 is SSHAT, CDR2 FNYEAQ, per germline (reference sequence). This CDR3 region has 13 residues. In DNA, the CDR3 is TGTGCTAGCAGCTTTTTAGAAGGCTACGAGCAGTACTTC. This translates into CASSFLEGYEQYF.

This clonotype was counted a few times. V is TRBV15 and J is TRBJ2-3; 10 nucleotides agree with TRBD2. This CDR3 has 18 amino acids. V shed 3 bases, J shed 2 bases, and the junction held 11 bases outside the gene matches. Germline V gene data show CDR1 as LNHNV and CDR2 as YYDKDF (reference sequence). The CDR3 bases are TGTGCCACCAGCAGGACCCCCCTACTAGCGGGATCCACAGATACGCAGTATTTT. It encodes CATSRTPLLAGSTDTQYF.

The table lists this clonotype with a few counts. The chain couples TRBV5-5 to TRBJ2-2; 7 bases are a match to TRBD1. Looked up from germline, CDR1 is SGHKS and CDR2 is YYEKEE (reference sequence). After removal of 2 bases from V and 1 base from J, the junction contained 2 bases not matched to a gene. The CDR3 spans 15 residues. For the CDR3, the DNA is TGTGCCAGCAGCTTAGGGACAGTGAACACCGGGGAGCTGTTTTTT. It yields the protein CASSLGTVNTGELFF.

V and J are TRBV7-2 and TRBJ2-7; possibly TRBD1 for D (5 bases). Germline V gives CDR1 SGHTA, CDR2 FQGNSA. The V end lost 1 base, the J end lost 0 bases, and 13 bases lay between the germline ends. CDR3 size: 16 residues. The CDR3 region has the DNA TGTGCCAGCAGCTTAGTAGGGCAGGGCCCCTCCTACGAGCAGTACTTC. Protein product: CASSLVGQGPSYEQYF.